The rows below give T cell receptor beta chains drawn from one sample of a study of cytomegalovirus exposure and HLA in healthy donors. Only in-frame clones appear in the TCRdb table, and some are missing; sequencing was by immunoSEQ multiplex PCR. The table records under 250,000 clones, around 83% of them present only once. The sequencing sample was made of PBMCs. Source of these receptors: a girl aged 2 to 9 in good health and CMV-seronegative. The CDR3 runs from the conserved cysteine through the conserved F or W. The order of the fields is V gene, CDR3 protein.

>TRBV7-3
CASSLGGAPNSPLHF
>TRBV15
CATSRDNSDTQYF
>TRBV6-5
CASRPAATNYGYTF
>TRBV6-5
CASSLSGASYGYTF
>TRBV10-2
CASSESRAGPINQPQHF
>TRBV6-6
CASNSPRSGGNNEQFF
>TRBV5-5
CASQNHRQIMNTEAFF
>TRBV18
CASSPLLGTSTDTQYF
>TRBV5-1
CASSSSDRDEQYF
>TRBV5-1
CASSWGLPDTQYF
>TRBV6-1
CASILPNTEAFF
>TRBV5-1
CASNSDSLNSPLHF
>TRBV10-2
CASRAAGGTEAFF
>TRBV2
CASSTRDRGPGELFF
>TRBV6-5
CASRGGSNYGYTF
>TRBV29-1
CSGGQSDTEAFF
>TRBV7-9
CASSSITQGAGETQYF